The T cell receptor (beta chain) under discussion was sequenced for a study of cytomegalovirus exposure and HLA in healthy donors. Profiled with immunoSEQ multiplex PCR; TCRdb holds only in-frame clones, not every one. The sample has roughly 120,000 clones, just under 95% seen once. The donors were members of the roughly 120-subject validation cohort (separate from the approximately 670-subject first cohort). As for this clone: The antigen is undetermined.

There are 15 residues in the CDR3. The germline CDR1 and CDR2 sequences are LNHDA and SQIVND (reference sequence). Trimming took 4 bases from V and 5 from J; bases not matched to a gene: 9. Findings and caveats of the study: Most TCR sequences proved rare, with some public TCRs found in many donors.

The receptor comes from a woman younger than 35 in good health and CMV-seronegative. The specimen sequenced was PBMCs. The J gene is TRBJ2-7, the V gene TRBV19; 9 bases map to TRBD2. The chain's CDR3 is CASSTWTSAGHEQYF. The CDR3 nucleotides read TGTGCCAGTAGTACATGGACTAGCGCCGGTCACGAGCAGTACTTC.